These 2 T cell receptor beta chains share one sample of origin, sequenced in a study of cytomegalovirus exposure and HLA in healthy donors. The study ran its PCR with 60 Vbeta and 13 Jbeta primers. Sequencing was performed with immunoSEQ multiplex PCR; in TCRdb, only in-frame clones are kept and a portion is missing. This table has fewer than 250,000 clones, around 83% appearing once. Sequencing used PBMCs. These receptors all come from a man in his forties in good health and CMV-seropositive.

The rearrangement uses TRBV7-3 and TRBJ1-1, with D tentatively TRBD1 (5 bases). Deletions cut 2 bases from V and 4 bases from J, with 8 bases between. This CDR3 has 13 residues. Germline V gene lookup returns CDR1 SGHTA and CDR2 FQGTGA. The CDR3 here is CASSLWGGTEAFF. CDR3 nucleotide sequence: TGTGCCAGCAGCTTATGGGGGGGCACTGAAGCTTTCTTT.

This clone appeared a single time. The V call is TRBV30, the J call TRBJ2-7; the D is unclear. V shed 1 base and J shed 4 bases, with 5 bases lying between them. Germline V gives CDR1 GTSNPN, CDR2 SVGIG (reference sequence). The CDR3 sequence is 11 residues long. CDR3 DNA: TGTGCCTGGAGTGGGGCTTACGAGCAGTACTTC. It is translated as CAWSGAYEQYF.